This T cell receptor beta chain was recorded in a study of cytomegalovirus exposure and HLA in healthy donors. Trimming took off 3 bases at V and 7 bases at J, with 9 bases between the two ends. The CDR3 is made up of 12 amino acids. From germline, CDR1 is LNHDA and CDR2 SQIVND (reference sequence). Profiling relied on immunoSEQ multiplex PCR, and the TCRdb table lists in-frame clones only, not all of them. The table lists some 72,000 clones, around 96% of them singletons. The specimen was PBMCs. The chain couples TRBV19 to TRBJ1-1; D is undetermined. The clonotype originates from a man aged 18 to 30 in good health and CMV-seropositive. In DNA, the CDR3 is TGTGCCAGTAGTATCCAAGATAGTGAAGCTTTCTTT. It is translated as CASSIQDSEAFF.